The 2 T cell receptor beta chains given below trace back to one sample, sequenced in a study of CD8 T cells in ankylosing spondylitis. TCRdb analysed the 5' RACE reads with MiXCR anew, one entry per CDR3 protein. The sample consists of under 300,000 distinct CDR3 sequences, about a sixth of them appearing once. The sequenced sample was blood, either unsorted or a sorted T cell fraction (not recorded which). These receptors were taken from a male donor with ankylosing spondylitis or in good health (not recorded which).

In this sample, this clonotype turned up many times. V usage is TRBV5-5 and J usage is TRBJ2-1, with a tentative D call TRBD2 (5 bases). Deletions cut 1 base from V and 3 bases from J, with 8 bases between. From germline, CDR1 is SGHKS and CDR2 YYEKEE (reference sequence). CDR3 length: 14 amino acids. CDR3 region: CASSLWSGYNEQFF. The CDR3 DNA reads as TGTGCCAGCAGCTTGTGGAGCGGCTACAATGAGCAGTTCTTC.

This clonotype was seen a handful of times. V gene TRBV12-3 or TRBV12-4 combines with J gene TRBJ1-5, with D hard to call. V lost 0 bases and J 7 bases, leaving 7 bases between the germline ends. This CDR3 has 13 residues. The CDR3 spells CASSLAPGQPQHF. Written as DNA, the CDR3 is TGTGCCAGCAGTTTAGCGCCGGGGCAGCCCCAGCATTTT.